This entry is about one T cell receptor beta chain. The sample originates from a study of control samples from healthy donors and cancer patients. Germline assignment: CDR1 LNHDA and CDR2 SQIVND (reference sequence). V was cut by 3 bases and J by 8 bases, with 13 bases left in between. CDR3 length: 13 amino acids. Profiled with immunoSEQ multiplex PCR; TCRdb holds only in-frame clones, not every one. The sample carries over 150,000 clones, about 94% recorded once. The sequencing sample was made of blood. J is TRBJ1-1 and V is TRBV19; D not resolved. The sequence derives from a man aged 40-49 years in good health. CDR3 loop: CASSIGAGREAFF. CDR3 DNA sequence: TGTGCCAGTAGTATTGGAGCGGGAAGAGAAGCTTTCTTT. The whole variable domain, filled in from reference TRBV19 and TRBJ1-1, reads DGGITQSPKYLFRKEGQNVTLSCEQNLNHDAMYWYRQDPGQGLRLIYYSQIVNDFQKGDIAEGYSVSREKKESFPLTVTSAQKNPTAFYLCASSIGAGREAFFGQGTRLTVV.